A selection of T cell receptor beta chains follows, all from one sample in a study of cytomegalovirus exposure and HLA in healthy donors. Sequencing used immunoSEQ multiplex PCR; TCRdb keeps in-frame clones, though not all of them. The sample has 90,000 to 130,000 clones; just over 75% are singletons. Sequencing was carried out using PBMCs. The receptors come from a man aged 30 to 39 in good health and CMV-seropositive. CDR3s include the opening cysteine and the closing phenylalanine or tryptophan. Each record gives: D gene, V gene, clone size, J gene, CDR3 protein, CDR3 DNA. A D gene is named only where the DNA matches it firmly. Only some rows state a clone size, as once, few, many or a class for expanded clones.

D: .; V: TRBV25-1; size: .; J: TRBJ2-1; CDR3: CASSGLESPYNEQFF; DNA: TGTGCCAGCAGTGGCCTGGAGAGCCCCTACAATGAGCAGTTCTTC
D: .; V: TRBV2; size: .; J: TRBJ2-6; CDR3: CASRGGRSGANVLTF; DNA: TGTGCCAGCAGAGGGGGTAGGTCTGGGGCCAACGTCCTGACTTTC
D: .; V: TRBV5-1; size: few; J: TRBJ1-3; CDR3: CASSRGDGNTIYF; DNA: TGCGCCAGCAGCCGCGGGGACGGAAACACCATATATTTT
D: TRBD2; V: TRBV4-3; size: .; J: TRBJ2-5; CDR3: CASSQAAGEVETQYF; DNA: TGCGCCAGCAGCCAAGCGGCGGGGGAGGTAGAGACCCAGTACTTC
D: .; V: TRBV9; size: .; J: TRBJ1-4; CDR3: CASSPTVGEKLFF; DNA: TGTGCCAGCAGCCCCACGGTCGGGGAAAAACTGTTTTTT
D: .; V: TRBV28; size: .; J: TRBJ1-2; CDR3: CASSLAGWSGYTF; DNA: TGTGCCAGCAGTTTAGCTGGGTGGAGTGGCTACACCTTC
D: TRBD1; V: TRBV7-6; size: .; J: TRBJ1-1; CDR3: CASSAGQGGAFF; DNA: TGTGCCAGCAGCGCGGGACAGGGGGGTGCTTTCTTT
D: .; V: TRBV27; size: .; J: TRBJ2-5; CDR3: CASRPGTLYQETQYF; DNA: TGTGCCAGCAGGCCCGGGACACTGTACCAAGAGACCCAGTACTTC
D: TRBD2; V: TRBV6-5; size: .; J: TRBJ2-7; CDR3: CASSPGTSAGEQYF; DNA: TGTGCCAGCAGTCCCGGGACTAGCGCTGGCGAGCAGTACTTC
D: .; V: TRBV7-9; size: .; J: TRBJ1-2; CDR3: CAGEGERRGYTF; DNA: TGTGCCGGGGAGGGGGAACGGCGTGGCTACACCTTC
D: .; V: TRBV6-1; size: .; J: TRBJ1-6; CDR3: CASGERSYNSPLHF; DNA: TGTGCCAGCGGGGAGCGCTCCTATAATTCACCCCTCCACTTT
D: TRBD2; V: TRBV18; size: once; J: TRBJ2-3; CDR3: CATPTSGGYLGTDTQYF; DNA: TGTGCCACCCCGACTAGCGGGGGGTATCTGGGCACAGATACGCAGTATTTT
D: .; V: TRBV29-1; size: .; J: TRBJ1-1; CDR3: CSVTSRGTEAFF; DNA: TGCAGCGTCACATCGCGGGGCACTGAAGCTTTCTTT
D: .; V: TRBV7-9; size: .; J: TRBJ2-1; CDR3: CASSPPQFSYNEQFF; DNA: TGTGCCAGCAGCCCACCACAGTTCTCCTACAATGAGCAGTTCTTC
D: .; V: TRBV28; size: .; J: TRBJ2-5; CDR3: CASSLEQQETQYF; DNA: TGTGCCAGCAGTTTGGAGCAGCAAGAGACCCAGTACTTC
D: TRBD2; V: TRBV4-2; size: once; J: TRBJ2-3; CDR3: CASSQVGGTSTDTQYF; DNA: TGTGCCAGCAGCCAAGTCGGGGGGACTAGCACAGATACGCAGTATTTT
D: .; V: TRBV5-3; size: .; J: TRBJ2-1; CDR3: CARSLSPSHPGPEQFF; DNA: TGTGCCAGAAGCTTGTCACCTAGCCATCCCGGACCTGAGCAGTTCTTC
D: TRBD2; V: TRBV7-2; size: .; J: TRBJ2-3; CDR3: CASRLLAGGTDTQYF; DNA: TGTGCCAGCAGGTTACTAGCGGGGGGCACAGATACGCAGTATTTT
D: TRBD1; V: TRBV19; size: .; J: TRBJ1-4; CDR3: CASSIFPRARQGTEKLFF; DNA: TGTGCCAGTAGTATTTTTCCACGCGCCCGACAGGGGACCGAAAAACTGTTTTTT
D: TRBD1; V: TRBV5-5; size: .; J: TRBJ2-6; CDR3: CASSLGGTGTYGANVLTF; DNA: TGTGCCAGCAGCTTGGGCGGGACAGGGACGTACGGGGCCAACGTCCTGACTTTC
D: TRBD1; V: TRBV6-4; size: few; J: TRBJ1-5; CDR3: CASSSPPGQNQPQHF; DNA: TGTGCCAGCAGTTCACCTCCGGGACAGAATCAGCCCCAGCATTTT
D: TRBD1; V: TRBV5-6; size: .; J: TRBJ1-2; CDR3: CASSLGGQGLYGYTF; DNA: TGTGCCAGCAGCTTAGGTGGACAGGGCCTCTATGGCTACACCTTC
D: .; V: TRBV29-1; size: .; J: TRBJ1-1; CDR3: CSVDGGVDTEAFF; DNA: TGCAGCGTTGATGGAGGCGTGGACACTGAAGCTTTCTTT
D: .; V: TRBV19; size: once; J: TRBJ1-1; CDR3: CASSRGSTEAFF; DNA: TGTGCCAGTAGTCGGGGGAGCACTGAAGCTTTCTTT
D: TRBD2; V: TRBV7-2; size: .; J: TRBJ2-2; CDR3: CASSLTLAGGPGELFF; DNA: TGTGCCAGCAGCTTAACGCTAGCGGGGGGGCCCGGGGAGCTGTTTTTT
D: TRBD2; V: TRBV7-8; size: .; J: TRBJ2-1; CDR3: CASSLVVDSGGREQFF; DNA: TGTGCCAGCAGCTTAGTGGTGGACTCGGGGGGAAGAGAGCAGTTCTTC
D: .; V: TRBV19; size: .; J: TRBJ1-1; CDR3: CASSIAELMNTEAFF; DNA: TGTGCCAGTAGTATAGCGGAGCTAATGAACACTGAAGCTTTCTTT
D: .; V: TRBV19; size: once; J: TRBJ1-5; CDR3: CASSIDVLGLYSNQPQHF; DNA: TGTGCCAGTAGTATAGATGTCTTGGGACTTTATAGCAATCAGCCCCAGCATTTT
D: TRBD2; V: TRBV4-3; size: .; J: TRBJ2-1; CDR3: CASSQGPASGGTYNEQFF; DNA: TGCGCCAGCAGCCAAGGTCCGGCTAGCGGGGGGACTTACAATGAGCAGTTCTTC
D: .; V: TRBV19; size: once; J: TRBJ1-1; CDR3: CASSYTHPMF; DNA: TGTGCCAGTAGCTATACCCATCCTATGTTT
D: TRBD1; V: TRBV28; size: .; J: TRBJ1-1; CDR3: CASSPQPGQGAEGEAFF; DNA: TGTGCCAGCAGTCCCCAACCGGGACAGGGGGCTGAAGGTGAAGCTTTCTTT
D: .; V: TRBV30; size: .; J: TRBJ1-6; CDR3: CAWSESPGNSPLHF; DNA: TGTGCCTGGAGTGAAAGCCCAGGTAATTCACCCCTCCACTTT
D: TRBD1; V: TRBV11-2; size: few; J: TRBJ1-1; CDR3: CASSDQGAEAFF; DNA: TGTGCCAGCAGCGACCAGGGGGCTGAAGCTTTCTTT
D: TRBD2; V: TRBV4-3; size: .; J: TRBJ2-1; CDR3: CASSQSPAGGRSYNEQFF; DNA: TGCGCCAGCAGCCAAAGCCCAGCGGGGGGGCGTTCCTACAATGAGCAGTTCTTC
D: .; V: TRBV11-2; size: .; J: TRBJ1-5; CDR3: CASSLDSSNQPQHF; DNA: TGTGCCAGCAGCTTAGACAGTAGCAATCAGCCCCAGCATTTT
D: .; V: TRBV5-1; size: .; J: TRBJ1-1; CDR3: CASSISTGRGTEAFF; DNA: TGCGCCAGCAGCATCTCTACAGGGAGAGGCACTGAAGCTTTCTTT
D: .; V: TRBV29-1; size: .; J: TRBJ1-5; CDR3: CSVEIGRAASNQPQHF; DNA: TGCAGCGTTGAGATAGGTCGAGCGGCTAGCAATCAGCCCCAGCATTTT
D: .; V: TRBV6-6; size: .; J: TRBJ1-6; CDR3: CASSQLSQDSPLHF; DNA: TGTGCCAGCAGTCAGCTAAGCCAGGATTCACCCCTCCACTTT
D: .; V: TRBV7-6; size: .; J: TRBJ2-7; CDR3: CASSLDTYSSYEQYF; DNA: TGTGCCAGCAGCTTAGATACATACAGCTCCTACGAGCAGTACTTC
D: TRBD2; V: TRBV18; size: .; J: TRBJ2-5; CDR3: CASSPGTSGGPEETQYF; DNA: TGTGCCAGCTCACCAGGGACTAGCGGGGGGCCGGAAGAGACCCAGTACTTC
D: TRBD2; V: TRBV2; size: .; J: TRBJ2-1; CDR3: CASSWASGVNEQFF; DNA: TGTGCCAGCAGCTGGGCTAGCGGGGTAAATGAGCAGTTCTTC
D: .; V: TRBV4-2; size: .; J: TRBJ1-4; CDR3: CASSHSPPYSSVATNEKLFF; DNA: TGTGCCAGCAGCCACTCACCCCCATACAGCTCAGTTGCAACTAATGAAAAACTGTTTTTT
D: .; V: TRBV6-5; size: .; J: TRBJ1-5; CDR3: CASSPSSGGLPQHF; DNA: TGTGCCAGCAGCCCCTCTTCCGGCGGTTTGCCCCAGCATTTT
D: TRBD1; V: TRBV4-1; size: .; J: TRBJ1-5; CDR3: CASSRTPGQMINQPQHF; DNA: TGCGCCAGCAGCCGGACCCCGGGACAGATGATCAATCAGCCCCAGCATTTT
D: TRBD1; V: TRBV5-1; size: .; J: TRBJ1-4; CDR3: CASSLQGQDGNQLFF; DNA: TGCGCCAGCAGCCTACAAGGACAGGACGGTAATCAACTGTTTTTT